This T cell receptor (beta chain) comes out of a study of shared clonotypes between healthy human individuals. Study-wide results and caveats: Shared clonotypes across all four donors exceeded non-shared ones in generation probability.

Details on this clone: The antigen is not known.

The CDR3 consists of 16 residues. V lost 0 bases and J lost 2; bases outside the gene matches: 3. Germline values: CDR1 SGHNT, CDR2 YYREEE (reference sequence). Several immunoSEQ plates held equal portions of the genomic DNA taken from each subset. Sequencing was performed with immunoSEQ multiplex PCR; in TCRdb, only in-frame clones are kept and a portion is missing. Among millions of clones listed, roughly nine tenths were seen once. The specimen sequenced was naive CD4+ T cells sorted from blood. Subset here: CD45RA+ positively selected. The sequence was collected from a man younger than 35 in good health. The gene calls are TRBV5-4 and TRBJ2-2; 8 positions match TRBD2. The CDR3 here is CASSLGLAGNTGELFF. The CDR3 nucleotides read TGTGCCAGCAGCTTGGGTCTAGCGGGTAACACCGGGGAGCTGTTTTTT.